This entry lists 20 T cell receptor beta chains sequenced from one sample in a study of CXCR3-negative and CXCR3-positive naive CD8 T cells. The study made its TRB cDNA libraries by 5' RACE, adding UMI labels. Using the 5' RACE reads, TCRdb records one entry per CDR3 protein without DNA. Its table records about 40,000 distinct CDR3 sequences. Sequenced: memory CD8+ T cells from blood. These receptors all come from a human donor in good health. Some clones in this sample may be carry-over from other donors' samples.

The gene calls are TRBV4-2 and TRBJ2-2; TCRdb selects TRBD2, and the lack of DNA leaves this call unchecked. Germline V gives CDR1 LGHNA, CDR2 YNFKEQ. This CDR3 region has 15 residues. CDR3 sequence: CASSHAGTSPGELFF.

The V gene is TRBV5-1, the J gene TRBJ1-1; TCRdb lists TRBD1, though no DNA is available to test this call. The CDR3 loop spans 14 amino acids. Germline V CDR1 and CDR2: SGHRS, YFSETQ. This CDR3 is CASSPGTGPTEAFF.

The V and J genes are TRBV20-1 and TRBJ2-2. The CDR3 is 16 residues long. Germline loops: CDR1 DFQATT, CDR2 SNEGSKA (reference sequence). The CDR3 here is CSARASGSSTRGELFF.

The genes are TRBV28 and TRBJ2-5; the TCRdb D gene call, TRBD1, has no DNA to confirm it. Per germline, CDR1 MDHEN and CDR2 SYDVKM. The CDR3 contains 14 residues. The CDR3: CASSSGTAQETQYF.

The CDR3 reads CASSTPRTLAKNIQYF. The chain combines TRBV7-3 with TRBJ2-4; TCRdb returns TRBD1, unconfirmable since there is no DNA. This CDR3 region has 16 residues. CDR1 SGHTA and CDR2 FQGTGA come from the germline V gene.

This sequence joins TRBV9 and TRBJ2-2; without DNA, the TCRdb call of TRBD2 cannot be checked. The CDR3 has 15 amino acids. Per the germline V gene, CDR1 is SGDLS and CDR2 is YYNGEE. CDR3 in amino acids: CASSVGGLAAGELFF.

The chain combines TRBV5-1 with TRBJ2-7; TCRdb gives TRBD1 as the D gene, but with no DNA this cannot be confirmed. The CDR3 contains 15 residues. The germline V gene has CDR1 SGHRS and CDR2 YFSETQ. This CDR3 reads CASSNMTGYSYEQYF.

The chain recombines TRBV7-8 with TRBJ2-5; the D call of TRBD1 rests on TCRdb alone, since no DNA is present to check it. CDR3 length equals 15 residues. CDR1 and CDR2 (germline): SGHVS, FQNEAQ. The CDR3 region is CASSVRTGHQETQYF.

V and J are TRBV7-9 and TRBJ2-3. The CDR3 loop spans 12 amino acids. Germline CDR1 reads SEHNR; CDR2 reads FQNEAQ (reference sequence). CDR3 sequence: CASSLSGDTQYF.

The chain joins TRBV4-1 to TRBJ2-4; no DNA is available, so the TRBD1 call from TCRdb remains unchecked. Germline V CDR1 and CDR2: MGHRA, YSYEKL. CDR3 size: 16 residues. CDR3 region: CASSPFAGTGGGGQYF.

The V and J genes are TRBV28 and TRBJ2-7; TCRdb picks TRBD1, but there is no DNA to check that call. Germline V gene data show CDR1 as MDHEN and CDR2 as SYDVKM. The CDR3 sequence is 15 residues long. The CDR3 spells CASSLLTGGDYEQYF.

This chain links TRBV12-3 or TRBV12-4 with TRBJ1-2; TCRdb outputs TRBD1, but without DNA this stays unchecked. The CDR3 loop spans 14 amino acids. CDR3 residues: CASSPDRFFYGYTF.

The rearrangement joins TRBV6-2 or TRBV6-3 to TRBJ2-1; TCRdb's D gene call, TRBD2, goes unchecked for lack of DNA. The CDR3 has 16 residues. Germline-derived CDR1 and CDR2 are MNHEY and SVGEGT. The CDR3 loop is CASGRLAPVGWDEQFF.

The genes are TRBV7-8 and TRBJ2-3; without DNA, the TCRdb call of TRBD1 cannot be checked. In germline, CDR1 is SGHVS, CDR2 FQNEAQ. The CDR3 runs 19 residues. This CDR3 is CASSNPTMAGQGSTDTQYF.

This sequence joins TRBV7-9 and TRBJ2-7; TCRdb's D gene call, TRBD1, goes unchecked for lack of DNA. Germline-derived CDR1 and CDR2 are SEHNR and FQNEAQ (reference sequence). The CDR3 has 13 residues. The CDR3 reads CASSGTGGYEQYF.

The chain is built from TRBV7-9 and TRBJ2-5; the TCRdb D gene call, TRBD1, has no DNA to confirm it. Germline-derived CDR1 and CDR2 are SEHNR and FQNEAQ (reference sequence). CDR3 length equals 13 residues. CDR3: CASSLTGLETQYF.

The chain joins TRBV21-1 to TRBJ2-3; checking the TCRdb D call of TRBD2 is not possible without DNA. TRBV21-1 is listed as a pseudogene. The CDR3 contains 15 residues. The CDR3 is CASRSRPDLTDTQYF.

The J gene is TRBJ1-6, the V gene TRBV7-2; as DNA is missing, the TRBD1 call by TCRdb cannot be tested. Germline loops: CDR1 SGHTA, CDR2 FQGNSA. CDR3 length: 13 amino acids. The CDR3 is CASTGVYNSPLHF.

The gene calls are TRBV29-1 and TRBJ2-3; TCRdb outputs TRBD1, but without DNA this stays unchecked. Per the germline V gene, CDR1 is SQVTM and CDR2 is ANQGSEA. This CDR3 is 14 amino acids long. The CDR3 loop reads CSVAAGTGADTQYF.

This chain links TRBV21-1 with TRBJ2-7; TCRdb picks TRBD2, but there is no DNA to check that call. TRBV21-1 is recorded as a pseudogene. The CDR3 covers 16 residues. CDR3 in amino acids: CASPGLAGGPFYEQYF.